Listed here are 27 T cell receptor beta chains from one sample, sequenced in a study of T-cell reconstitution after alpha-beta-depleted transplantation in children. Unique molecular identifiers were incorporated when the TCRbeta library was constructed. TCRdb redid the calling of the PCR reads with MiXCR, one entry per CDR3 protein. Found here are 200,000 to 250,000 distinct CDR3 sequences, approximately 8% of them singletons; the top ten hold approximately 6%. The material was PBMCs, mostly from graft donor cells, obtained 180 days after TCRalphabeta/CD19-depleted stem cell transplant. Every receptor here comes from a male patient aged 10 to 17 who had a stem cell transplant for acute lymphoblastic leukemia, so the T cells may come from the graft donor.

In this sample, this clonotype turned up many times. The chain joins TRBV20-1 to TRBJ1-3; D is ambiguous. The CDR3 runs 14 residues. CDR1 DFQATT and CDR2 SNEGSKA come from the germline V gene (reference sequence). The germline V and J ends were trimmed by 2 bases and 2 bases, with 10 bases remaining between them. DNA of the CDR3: TGCAGTGCTAGACCCCGGGTTACTGGAAACACCATATATTTT. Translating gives CSARPRVTGNTIYF.

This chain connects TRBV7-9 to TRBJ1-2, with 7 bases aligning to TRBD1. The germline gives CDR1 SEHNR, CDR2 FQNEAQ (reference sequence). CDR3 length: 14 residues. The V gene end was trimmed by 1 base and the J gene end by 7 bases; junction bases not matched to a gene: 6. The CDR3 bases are TGTGCCAGCAGCTTAGAGGAAGGGGGCGGTGGCTACACCTTC. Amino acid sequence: CASSLEEGGGGYTF.

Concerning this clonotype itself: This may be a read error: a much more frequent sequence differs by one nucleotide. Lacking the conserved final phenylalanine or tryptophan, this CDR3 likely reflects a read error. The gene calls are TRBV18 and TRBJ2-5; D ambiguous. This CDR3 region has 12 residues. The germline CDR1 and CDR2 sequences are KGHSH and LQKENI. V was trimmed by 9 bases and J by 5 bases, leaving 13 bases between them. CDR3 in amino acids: CASSGYGETQYL. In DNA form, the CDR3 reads TGTGCCAGTTCCGGGTACGGGGAGACCCAGTACTTA.

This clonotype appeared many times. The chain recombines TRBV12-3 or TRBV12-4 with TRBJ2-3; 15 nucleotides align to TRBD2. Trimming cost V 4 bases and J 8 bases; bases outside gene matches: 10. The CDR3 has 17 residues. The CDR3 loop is CASSSRGLAGGRSTQYF. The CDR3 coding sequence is TGTGCCAGCAGTTCTCGGGGACTAGCGGGGGGTCGTTCTACGCAGTATTTT.

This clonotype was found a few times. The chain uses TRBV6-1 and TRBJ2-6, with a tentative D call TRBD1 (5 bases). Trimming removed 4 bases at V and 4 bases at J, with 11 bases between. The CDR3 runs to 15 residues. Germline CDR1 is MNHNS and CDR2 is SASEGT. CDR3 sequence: CASSVQGVGANVLTF. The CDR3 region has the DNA TGTGCCAGCAGTGTTCAAGGGGTCGGGGCCAACGTCCTGACTTTC.

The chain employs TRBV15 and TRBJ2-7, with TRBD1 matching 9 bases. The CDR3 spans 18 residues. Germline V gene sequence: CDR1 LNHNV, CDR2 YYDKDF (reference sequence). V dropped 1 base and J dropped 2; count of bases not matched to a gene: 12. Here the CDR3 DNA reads TGTGCCACCAGCAGAGGTTGGGGACTCGGGACAGGGACCTACGAGCAGTACTTC. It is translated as CATSRGWGLGTGTYEQYF. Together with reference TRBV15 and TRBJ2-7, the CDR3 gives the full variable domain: DAMVIQNPRYQVTQFGKPVTLSCSQTLNHNVMYWYQQKSSQAPKLLFHYYDKDFNNEADTPDNFQSRRPNTSFCFLDIRSPGLGDTAMYLCATSRGWGLGTGTYEQYFGPGTRLTVT.

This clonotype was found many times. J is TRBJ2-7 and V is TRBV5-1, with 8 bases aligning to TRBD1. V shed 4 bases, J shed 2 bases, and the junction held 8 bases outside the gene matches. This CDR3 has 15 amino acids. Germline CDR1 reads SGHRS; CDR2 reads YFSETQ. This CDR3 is CASSTSGTGAYEQYF. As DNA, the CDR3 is TGCGCCAGCAGCACCTCCGGGACAGGTGCCTACGAGCAGTACTTC. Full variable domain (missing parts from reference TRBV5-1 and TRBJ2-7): KAGVTQTPRYLIKTRGQQVTLSCSPISGHRSVSWYQQTPGQGLQFLFEYFSETQRNKGNFPGRFSGRQFSNSRSEMNVSTLELGDSALYLCASSTSGTGAYEQYFGPGTRLTVT.

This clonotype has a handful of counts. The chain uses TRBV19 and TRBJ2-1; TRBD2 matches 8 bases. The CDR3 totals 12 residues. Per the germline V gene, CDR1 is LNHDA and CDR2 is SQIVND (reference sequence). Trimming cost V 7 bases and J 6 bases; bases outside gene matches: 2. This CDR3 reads CASTSGFNEQFF. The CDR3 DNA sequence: TGTGCCAGTACTAGCGGGTTCAATGAGCAGTTCTTC. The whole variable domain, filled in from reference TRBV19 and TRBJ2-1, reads DGGITQSPKYLFRKEGQNVTLSCEQNLNHDAMYWYRQDPGQGLRLIYYSQIVNDFQKGDIAEGYSVSREKKESFPLTVTSAQKNPTAFYLCASTSGFNEQFFGPGTRLTVL.

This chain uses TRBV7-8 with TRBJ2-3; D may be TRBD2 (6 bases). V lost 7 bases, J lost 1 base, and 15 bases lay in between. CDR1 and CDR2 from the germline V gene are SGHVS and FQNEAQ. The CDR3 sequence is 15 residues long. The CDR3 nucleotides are TGTGCCAGCATCCCTACCAAGCGGGGCACAGATACGCAGTATTTT. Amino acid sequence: CASIPTKRGTDTQYF.

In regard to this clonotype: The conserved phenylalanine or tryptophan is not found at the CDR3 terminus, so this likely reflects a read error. The CDR3 sequence is CASSLEGLSNQPQHL. The CDR3 DNA follows: TGTGCCAGCAGTTTAGAGGGGCTGAGCAATCAGCCCCAGCATCTT. The V call is TRBV12-3 or TRBV12-4, the J call TRBJ1-5; the D gene is possibly TRBD1 (5 bases). The CDR3 spans 15 residues. The germline V and J ends were trimmed by 1 base and 1 base, with 8 bases remaining between them.

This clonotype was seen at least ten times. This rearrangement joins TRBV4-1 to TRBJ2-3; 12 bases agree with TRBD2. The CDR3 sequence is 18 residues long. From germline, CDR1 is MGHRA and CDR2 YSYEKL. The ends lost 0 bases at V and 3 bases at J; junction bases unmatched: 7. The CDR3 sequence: CASSQEGPTSGRTDTQYF. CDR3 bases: TGCGCCAGCAGCCAAGAAGGGCCCACTAGCGGGAGGACAGATACGCAGTATTTT.

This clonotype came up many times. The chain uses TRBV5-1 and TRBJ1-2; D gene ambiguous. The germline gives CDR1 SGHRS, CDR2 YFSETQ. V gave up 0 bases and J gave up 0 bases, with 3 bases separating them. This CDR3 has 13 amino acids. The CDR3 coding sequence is TGCGCCAGCAGCTTGGGGGCTAACTATGGCTACACCTTC. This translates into CASSLGANYGYTF. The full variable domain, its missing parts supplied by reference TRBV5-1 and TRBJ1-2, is KAGVTQTPRYLIKTRGQQVTLSCSPISGHRSVSWYQQTPGQGLQFLFEYFSETQRNKGNFPGRFSGRQFSNSRSEMNVSTLELGDSALYLCASSLGANYGYTFGSGTRLTVV.

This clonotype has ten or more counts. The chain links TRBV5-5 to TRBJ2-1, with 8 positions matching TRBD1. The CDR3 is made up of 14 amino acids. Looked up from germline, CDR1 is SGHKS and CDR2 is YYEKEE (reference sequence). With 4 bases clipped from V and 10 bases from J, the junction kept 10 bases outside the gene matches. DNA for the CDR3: TGTGCCAGCAGCGGTGGACAGGGACGGGGGGAGCAGTTCTTC. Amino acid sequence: CASSGGQGRGEQFF.

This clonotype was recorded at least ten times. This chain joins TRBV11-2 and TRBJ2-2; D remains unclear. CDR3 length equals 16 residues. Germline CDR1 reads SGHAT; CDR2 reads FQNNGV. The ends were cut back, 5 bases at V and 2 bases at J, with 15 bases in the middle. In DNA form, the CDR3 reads TGTGCCAGCAGCACACGGAACCCCGAAAACACCGGGGAGCTGTTTTTT. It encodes CASSTRNPENTGELFF.

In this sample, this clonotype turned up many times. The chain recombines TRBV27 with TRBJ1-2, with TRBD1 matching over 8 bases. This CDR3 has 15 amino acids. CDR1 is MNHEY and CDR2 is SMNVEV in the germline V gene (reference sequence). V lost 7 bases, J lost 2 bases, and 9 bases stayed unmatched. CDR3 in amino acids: CASTQSRTGNYGYTF. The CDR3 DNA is TGTGCCAGCACCCAATCGCGGACAGGGAACTATGGCTACACCTTC.

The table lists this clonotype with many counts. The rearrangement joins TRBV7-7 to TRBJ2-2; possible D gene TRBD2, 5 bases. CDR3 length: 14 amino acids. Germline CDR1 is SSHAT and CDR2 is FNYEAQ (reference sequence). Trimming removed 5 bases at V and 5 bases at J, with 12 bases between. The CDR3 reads CASSPKRETGELFF. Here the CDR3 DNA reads TGTGCCAGCAGCCCCAAACGGGAAACCGGGGAGCTGTTTTTT. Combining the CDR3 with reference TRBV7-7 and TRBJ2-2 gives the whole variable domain GAGVSQSPRYKVTKRGQDVTLRCDPISSHATLYWYQQALGQGPEFLTYFNYEAQPDKSGLPSDRFSAERPEGSISTLTIQRTEQRDSAMYRCASSPKRETGELFFGEGSRLTVL.

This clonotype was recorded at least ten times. CDR3 protein: CASSRRPPGGTDTQYF. The CDR3 DNA sequence: TGTGCCAGCAGCAGAAGACCACCTGGCGGCACAGATACGCAGTATTTT. The V call is TRBV9, the J call TRBJ2-3; D unclear. CDR1 and CDR2 (germline): SGDLS, YYNGEE. The length of the CDR3 is 16 residues. V was pared by 4 bases and J by 1 base, with 16 bases between.

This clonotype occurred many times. CDR3 region: CASSLLTLGEPNQQYF. As DNA, the CDR3 is TGCGCCAGCAGCCTCCTAACACTAGGAGAACCGAACCAGCAGTACTTC. The rearrangement uses TRBV4-1 and TRBJ2-7; D might be TRBD2 (5 bases). V dropped 4 bases and J dropped 8 bases, with 24 bases sitting between them. Germline CDR1 and CDR2: MGHRA and YSYEKL. The CDR3 runs 16 residues.

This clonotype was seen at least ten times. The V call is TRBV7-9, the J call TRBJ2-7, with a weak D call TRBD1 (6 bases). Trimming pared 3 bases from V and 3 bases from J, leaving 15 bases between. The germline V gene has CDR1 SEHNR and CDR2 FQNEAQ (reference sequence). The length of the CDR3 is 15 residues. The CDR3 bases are TGTGCCAGCAGCTTGGAAGGGACATCGGACTACGAGCAGTACTTC. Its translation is CASSLEGTSDYEQYF.

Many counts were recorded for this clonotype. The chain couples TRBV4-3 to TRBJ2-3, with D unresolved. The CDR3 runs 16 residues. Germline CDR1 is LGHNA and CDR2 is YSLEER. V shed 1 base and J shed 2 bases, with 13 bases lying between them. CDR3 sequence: CASSQGGGTDTDTQYF. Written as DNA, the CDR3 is TGCGCCAGCAGCCAAGGGGGTGGAACCGACACAGATACGCAGTATTTT.

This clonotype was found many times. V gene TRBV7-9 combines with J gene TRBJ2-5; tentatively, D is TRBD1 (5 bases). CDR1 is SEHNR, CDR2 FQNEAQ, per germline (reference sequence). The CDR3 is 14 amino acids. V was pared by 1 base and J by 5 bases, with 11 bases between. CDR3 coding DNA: TGTGCCAGCAGCTTAGTGTGGGGCGTCGAGACCCAGTACTTC. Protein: CASSLVWGVETQYF.

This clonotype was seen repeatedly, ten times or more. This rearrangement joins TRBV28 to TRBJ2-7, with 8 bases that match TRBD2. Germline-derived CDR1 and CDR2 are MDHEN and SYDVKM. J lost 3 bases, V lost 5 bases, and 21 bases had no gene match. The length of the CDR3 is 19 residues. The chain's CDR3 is CASSGKGSGVKGPFYEQYF. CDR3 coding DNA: TGTGCCAGCAGTGGCAAGGGTAGCGGGGTAAAAGGACCATTCTACGAGCAGTACTTC.

As DNA, the CDR3 is TGTGCCAGCAGTTTAGTGGAGGGGAATGAGCAGTTCTTC. Amino acids: CASSLVEGNEQFF. This chain uses TRBV28 with TRBJ2-1, with D maybe TRBD2 (6 bases). The CDR3 covers 13 residues. V was shortened by 2 bases and J by 7 bases, with 9 bases between the two germline ends. CDR1 and CDR2 from the germline V gene are MDHEN and SYDVKM.

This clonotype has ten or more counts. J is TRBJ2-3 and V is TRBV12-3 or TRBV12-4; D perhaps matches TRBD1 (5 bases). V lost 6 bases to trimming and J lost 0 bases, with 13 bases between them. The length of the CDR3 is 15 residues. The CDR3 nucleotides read TGTGCCAGCAGAGACCAGACAGTGAGCACAGATACGCAGTATTTT. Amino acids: CASRDQTVSTDTQYF.

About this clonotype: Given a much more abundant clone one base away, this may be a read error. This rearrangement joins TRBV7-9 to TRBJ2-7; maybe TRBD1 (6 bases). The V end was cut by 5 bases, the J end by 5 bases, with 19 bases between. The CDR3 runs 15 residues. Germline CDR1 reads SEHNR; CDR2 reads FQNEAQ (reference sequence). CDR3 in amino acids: CASSTAGAGLDEQYF. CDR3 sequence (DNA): TGTGCCAGCAGCACAGCAGGGGCAGGTCTCGACGAGCAGTACTTC.

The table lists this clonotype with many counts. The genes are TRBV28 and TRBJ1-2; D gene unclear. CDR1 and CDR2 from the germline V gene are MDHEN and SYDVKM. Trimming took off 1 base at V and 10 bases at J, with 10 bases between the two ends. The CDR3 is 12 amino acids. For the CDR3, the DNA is TGTGCCAGCAGTTTATTTGGTCTCTTCTACACCTTC. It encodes CASSLFGLFYTF.

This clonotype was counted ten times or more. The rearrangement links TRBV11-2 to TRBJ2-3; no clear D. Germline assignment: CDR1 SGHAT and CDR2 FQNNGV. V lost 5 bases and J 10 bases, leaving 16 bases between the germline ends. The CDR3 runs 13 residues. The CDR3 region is CASSPISRRAQYF. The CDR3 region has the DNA TGTGCCAGCAGCCCCATTAGCCGTAGGGCGCAGTATTTT.